A selection of T cell receptor beta chains follows, all from one sample in a study of T-cell reconstitution after alpha-beta-depleted transplantation in children. TCRdb analysed the PCR reads with MiXCR anew, one entry per CDR3 protein. This table holds about 980,000 distinct CDR3 sequences, about 29% found once. The input for sequencing was PBMCs, mostly from graft donor cells, taken 360 days after TCRalphabeta/CD19-depleted stem cell transplant. All receptors come from a boy less than two years old who had a stem cell transplant for SCID, so the T cells may come from the graft donor. Each CDR3 is given with its conserved first and last residue. The order of the fields is V gene, CDR3 protein.

V: TRBV5-6; CDR3: CASSNGAWTFPYEQYF
V: TRBV9; CDR3: CASSLRTGFYNEQFF
V: TRBV3-1; CDR3: CASSTRGGRGGTNEQFF
V: TRBV30; CDR3: CAWTPGMGPNYGYTF
V: TRBV7-6; CDR3: CASSQGGGGETEYF
V: TRBV9; CDR3: CASSARVGTGLNEQFF
V: TRBV28; CDR3: CASSRGVYQETQYF
V: TRBV28; CDR3: CASATTRRRGGSDTQYF
V: TRBV20-1; CDR3: CSARFRAGDEQFF
V: TRBV5-6; CDR3: CASSLGRIPYNEQFF
V: TRBV6-1; CDR3: CASSDPYSNQPQHF
V: TRBV6-1; CDR3: CASEGNTEAFF
V: TRBV9; CDR3: CASSVAGQGPTEAFF
V: TRBV5-1; CDR3: CASSWDRGRKIAKNIQYF
V: TRBV20-1; CDR3: CSAGLAGVFVDEQFF
V: TRBV6-5; CDR3: CASSQLATGGNTIYF
V: TRBV7-2; CDR3: CASSVPGRSFYEQYF
V: TRBV2; CDR3: CASMDVYEQYF
V: TRBV18; CDR3: CASSPSLGQGAAPYNEQFF
V: TRBV12-3/TRBV12-4; CDR3: CASSPRDRVSYSNQPQHF
V: TRBV7-3; CDR3: CASSPILGGNEQFF
V: TRBV18; CDR3: CASSPRTGRVGHTEAFF
V: TRBV19; CDR3: CASSPTVNSYNEQFF
V: TRBV12-3/TRBV12-4; CDR3: CASSLTGQGYQPQHF
V: TRBV4-3; CDR3: CASSQDPRAPLHF
V: TRBV6-1; CDR3: CASSRQASGTGELFF
V: TRBV27; CDR3: CASRGQGQGDTQYF
V: TRBV7-9; CDR3: CASGPGGTYNEQFF
V: TRBV2; CDR3: CASKTPLAGGPYEQFF